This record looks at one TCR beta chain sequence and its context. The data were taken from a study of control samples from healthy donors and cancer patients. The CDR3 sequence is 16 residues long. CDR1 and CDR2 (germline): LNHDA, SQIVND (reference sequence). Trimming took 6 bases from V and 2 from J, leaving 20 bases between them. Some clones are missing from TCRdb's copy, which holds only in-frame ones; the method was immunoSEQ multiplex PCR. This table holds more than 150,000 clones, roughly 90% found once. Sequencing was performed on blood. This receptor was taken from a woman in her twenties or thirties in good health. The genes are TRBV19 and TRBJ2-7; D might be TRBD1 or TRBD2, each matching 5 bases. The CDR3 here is CASSSVFRDPTYEQYF. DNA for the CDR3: TGTGCCAGTAGCAGTGTTTTCCGGGACCCCACCTACGAGCAGTACTTC.